This is a list of T cell receptor beta chains from one sample in a study of PD-1 blockade in classical Hodgkin lymphoma. This table comes from immunoSEQ multiplex PCR, and its TCRdb copy is limited to in-frame clones, with some not included. The data contain 25,000 to 35,000 clones, less than 85% of them singletons. Here the sequenced sample was peripheral blood mononuclear cells (PBMCs), taken before the second cycle of nivolumab. Receptors were obtained from a human donor with classical Hodgkin lymphoma. Both conserved end residues are part of each CDR3. D genes are given only for firm matches. Clone sizes are given selectively: once, few, many, or a class where the clone is expanded.

few	TRBV15	TRBJ2-1	TRBD2	CATSRALLAGGNEQFF	TGTGCCACCAGCAGAGCTTTACTAGCGGGGGGGAATGAGCAGTTCTTC
.	TRBV18	TRBJ2-7	TRBD1	CASSTPGQGPYEQYF	TGTGCCAGCTCGACTCCGGGACAGGGACCCTACGAGCAGTACTTC
.	TRBV6-1	TRBJ2-3	.	CASSVGGRGDTQYF	TGTGCCAGCAGTGTCGGAGGCCGTGGAGATACGCAGTATTTT
.	TRBV10-3	TRBJ2-7	TRBD1	CAISESQGIFYEQYF	TGTGCCATCAGTGAATCACAGGGGATCTTCTACGAGCAGTACTTC
.	TRBV18	TRBJ1-2	.	CASSPSKGNDYGYTF	TGTGCCAGCTCACCAAGTAAGGGGAACGACTATGGCTACACCTTC
.	TRBV19	TRBJ2-3	TRBD1	CASRGTGVWEDTQYF	TGTGCCAGCCGGGGGACAGGGGTTTGGGAGGATACGCAGTATTTT
.	TRBV6-1	TRBJ2-5	TRBD2	CASSELAGGQETQYF	TGTGCCAGCAGTGAACTAGCGGGGGGGCAAGAGACCCAGTACTTC
.	TRBV5-4	TRBJ2-5	TRBD2	CASSLGSSGRETQYF	TGTGCCAGCAGCTTGGGGTCTAGCGGGAGGGAGACCCAGTACTTC
.	TRBV27	TRBJ2-2	.	CASTTWDGQRNTGELFF	TGTGCCAGCACCACCTGGGACGGACAAAGGAACACCGGGGAGCTGTTTTTT
.	TRBV28	TRBJ1-2	TRBD1	CASSPSGGSNYGYTF	TGTGCCAGCAGCCCGTCAGGGGGGTCTAACTATGGCTACACCTTC
.	TRBV5-5	TRBJ1-1	TRBD1	CASSPAGGRMNTEAFF	TGTGCCAGCAGTCCCGCAGGGGGGAGGATGAACACTGAAGCTTTCTTT
few	TRBV7-2	TRBJ1-2	.	CASSPGVNYGYTF	TGTGCCAGCAGCCCCGGTGTCAACTATGGCTACACCTTC
.	TRBV11-3	TRBJ2-5	.	CASSLGETQYF	TGTGCCAGCAGCTTAGGAGAGACCCAGTACTTC
.	TRBV11-2	TRBJ2-1	.	CASSSVYGSYNEQFF	TGTGCCAGCAGCTCCGTTTACGGCTCCTACAATGAGCAGTTCTTC
.	TRBV19	TRBJ1-2	.	CASSLNRDNGGYTF	TGTGCCAGTAGTCTTAACCGGGACAATGGAGGCTACACCTTC
once	TRBV5-4	TRBJ2-6	.	CASNPSGANVLTF	TGTGCCAGCAACCCTTCTGGGGCCAACGTCCTGACTTTC
once	TRBV7-2	TRBJ1-1	TRBD1	CASSSRGPTEAFF	TGTGCCAGCAGCTCCAGGGGGCCCACTGAAGCTTTCTTT
.	TRBV15	TRBJ2-5	.	CATSRGRDKETQYF	TGTGCCACCAGCAGGGGCCGGGACAAAGAGACCCAGTACTTC
few	TRBV19	TRBJ1-5	.	CASNLDRNQPQHF	TGTGCCAGTAATTTGGACAGAAATCAGCCCCAGCATTTT
.	TRBV15	TRBJ1-5	.	CATSRVAGKGQPQHF	TGTGCCACCAGCAGAGTCGCTGGGAAAGGTCAGCCCCAGCATTTT
.	TRBV4-1	TRBJ1-2	TRBD1	CASSQTGTGNNYGYTF	TGCGCCAGCAGCCAAACCGGGACAGGGAATAACTATGGCTACACCTTC
.	TRBV6-5	TRBJ1-3	.	CASKSGTDGNTIYF	TGTGCCAGCAAAAGCGGGACGGACGGAAACACCATATATTTT
.	TRBV19	TRBJ2-5	TRBD1	CASSGTGEAETQYF	TGTGCCAGTAGCGGGACAGGGGAGGCGGAGACCCAGTACTTC
once	TRBV5-1	TRBJ1-6	.	CASSLVADGNSPLHF	TGCGCCAGCAGCTTGGTGGCCGACGGGAATTCACCCCTCCACTTT
.	TRBV11-3	TRBJ1-3	.	CASSLVGARNTIYF	TGTGCCAGCAGCTTAGTCGGGGCAAGAAACACCATATATTTT
.	TRBV29-1	TRBJ1-2	.	CSVGREWNYGYTF	TGCAGCGTTGGAAGAGAGTGGAACTATGGCTACACCTTC
.	TRBV7-2	TRBJ2-7	.	CASSSTGISYEQYF	TGTGCCAGCAGTTCCACAGGGATCTCCTACGAGCAGTACTTC
.	TRBV18	TRBJ1-1	.	CASSPPMGQGRRRAEAFF	TGTGCCAGCTCACCACCGATGGGGCAGGGGCGGAGGAGGGCTGAAGCTTTCTTT
medium-sized	TRBV28	TRBJ1-2	TRBD1	CASSPTTGGYGYTF	TGTGCCAGCAGTCCCACGACAGGGGGCTATGGCTACACCTTC
.	TRBV5-1	TRBJ1-1	TRBD1	CASRPGTAPTEAFF	TGCGCCAGCAGACCCGGGACAGCCCCCACTGAAGCTTTCTTT
.	TRBV7-8	TRBJ2-7	.	CASTLYIDAHHEQYF	TGTGCCAGCACGCTTTATATCGATGCCCACCACGAGCAGTACTTC
.	TRBV6-1	TRBJ2-7	TRBD2	CASSEGETSVYEQYF	TGTGCCAGCAGTGAAGGGGAGACTAGCGTATACGAGCAGTACTTC
.	TRBV5-1	TRBJ1-1	.	CASSLAGSGVTEAFF	TGCGCCAGCAGCTTGGCCGGGTCGGGAGTCACTGAAGCTTTCTTT
.	TRBV18	TRBJ1-2	TRBD1	CASSPDRGYGYTF	TGTGCCAGCTCACCAGACAGGGGCTATGGCTACACCTTC
.	TRBV4-1	TRBJ2-3	.	CASSHRGGADTQYF	TGCGCCAGCAGCCACAGGGGAGGGGCAGATACGCAGTATTTT
.	TRBV6-5	TRBJ2-5	.	CASGKDTEETQYF	TGTGCCAGCGGGAAGGACACCGAAGAGACCCAGTACTTC
.	TRBV6-1	TRBJ2-3	.	CASSVGLVTDTQYF	TGTGCCAGCAGTGTGGGACTCGTCACAGATACGCAGTATTTT
.	TRBV13	TRBJ2-5	.	CASSPLRGYGTQYF	TGTGCCAGCAGCCCCCTCCGGGGATATGGGACCCAGTACTTC
.	TRBV7-3	TRBJ2-1	TRBD2	CASSLSGRAGNEQFF	TGTGCCAGCAGCCTGAGCGGGAGGGCGGGGAATGAGCAGTTCTTC
few	TRBV27	TRBJ2-7	.	CASSPGTFSYEQYF	TGTGCCAGCAGTCCGGGGACCTTCTCCTACGAGCAGTACTTC
.	TRBV4-2	TRBJ1-2	.	CASSQDWWAGFFYGYTF	TGTGCCAGCAGCCAAGACTGGTGGGCAGGGTTTTTCTATGGCTACACCTTC
few	TRBV7-6	TRBJ2-1	TRBD2	CASSLGGLAGFNEQFF	TGTGCCAGCAGCTTAGGTGGTCTAGCGGGGTTCAATGAGCAGTTCTTC
.	TRBV30	TRBJ1-1	.	CAWSGQVNTEAFF	TGTGCCTGGAGTGGACAGGTGAACACTGAAGCTTTCTTT
.	TRBV10-3	TRBJ2-7	TRBD1	CAISESITGVRSEQYF	TGTGCCATCAGTGAGTCGATAACAGGGGTTAGATCCGAGCAGTACTTC
.	TRBV18	TRBJ1-2	TRBD1	CASSPQAGTDNYGYTF	TGTGCCAGCTCGCCCCAAGCCGGGACAGATAACTATGGCTACACCTTC
.	TRBV9	TRBJ1-6	.	CASSADSRSYNSPLHF	TGTGCCAGCAGCGCCGACTCACGCTCCTATAATTCACCCCTCCACTTT
once	TRBV5-6	TRBJ1-4	.	CASSGTAGRKLFF	TGTGCCAGCAGCGGAACTGCCGGACGAAAACTGTTTTTT
.	TRBV28	TRBJ1-2	.	CASSFRAGGYTF	TGTGCCAGCAGTTTCAGGGCTGGTGGCTACACCTTC
.	TRBV7-9	TRBJ2-2	TRBD2	CASSRTSGRASGELFF	TGTGCCAGCAGCCGGACTAGCGGGAGGGCCTCCGGGGAGCTGTTTTTT
.	TRBV28	TRBJ2-1	.	CASSLGGVSYNEQFF	TGTGCCAGCAGTTTAGGCGGGGTTTCCTACAATGAGCAGTTCTTC
few	TRBV6-1	TRBJ2-7	TRBD2	CASSALGTSGTGEQYF	TGTGCCAGCAGTGCCCTCGGGACTAGCGGGACGGGAGAGCAGTACTTC
.	TRBV7-6	TRBJ2-2	.	CASSTPAGELFF	TGTGCCAGCAGCACCCCTGCCGGGGAGCTGTTTTTT
.	TRBV7-6	TRBJ2-5	TRBD1	CASRGGQVQETQYF	TGTGCCAGCAGAGGCGGACAGGTACAAGAGACCCAGTACTTC
.	TRBV7-6	TRBJ2-2	.	CASSLRPSGELFF	TGTGCCAGCAGCTTACGTCCCAGCGGGGAGCTGTTTTTT
.	TRBV4-3	TRBJ2-2	TRBD2	CASSQVALAGTGELFF	TGCGCCAGCAGCCAAGTAGCACTAGCGGGCACCGGGGAGCTGTTTTTT
few	TRBV4-1	TRBJ2-2	.	CASSQVQDNTGELFF	TGCGCCAGCAGCCAAGTACAGGACAACACCGGGGAGCTGTTTTTT
.	TRBV5-1	TRBJ1-3	.	CASSQIQGAGNTIYF	TGCGCCAGCAGCCAGATCCAGGGAGCGGGAAACACCATATATTTT
.	TRBV9	TRBJ2-5	TRBD2	CASSLSPAGGQETQYF	TGTGCCAGCAGCCTTAGTCCAGCGGGGGGGCAAGAGACCCAGTACTTC